The sequence of this T cell receptor beta chain was determined in a study of blood T cell repertoires in COVID-19. Overall study context: Whether acute or convalescent, the COVID-19 samples came from the United States, Italy and Spain.

Germline V lookup: CDR1 MDHEN, CDR2 SYDVKM. The CDR3 extends over 15 amino acids. V shed 6 bases, J shed 6 bases, and the junction held 8 bases outside the gene matches. Profiling relied on immunoSEQ multiplex PCR, and the TCRdb table lists in-frame clones only, not all of them. Among about 250,000 clones listed, around 88% were seen once. Seattle patients were enrolled while actively infected and followed longitudinally. The TCR comes from a woman older than 75 with COVID-19, enrolled during active disease. Sequenced material: peripheral blood. The V gene is TRBV28, the J gene TRBJ1-4; 9 bases map to TRBD1. Here the CDR3 reads CASRSPGTGHEKLFF. For the CDR3, the DNA is TGTGCCAGCAGATCCCCCGGGACAGGGCATGAAAAACTGTTTTTT.